The next 25 T cell receptor beta chains were all read from a single sample in a study of regulatory T cells in long-lasting Graves disease. Time point specified: persistent/refractory GD, antithyroid drugs over 5 years with positive TRAb. Making the TCR library involved RNA that had been extracted from PBMCs. TCR beta libraries were built with iRepertoire HTBI primers and Arm-PCR of CDR3 regions. TCRdb used MiXCR to reprocess the multiplex PCR reads, holding one entry per CDR3 protein. This repertoire shows fewer than 600,000 distinct CDR3 sequences, approximately 23% found once; its top ten account for less than 15%. The specimen was peripheral blood mononuclear cells (PBMCs), collected when the disease was refractory, from a patient treated with antithyroid drugs. Receptors originate from a female donor with Graves disease.

This clonotype occurred many times. V gene TRBV6-1 combines with J gene TRBJ1-2, with D hard to call. Germline V lookup: CDR1 MNHNS, CDR2 SASEGT. The CDR3 length is 15 residues. V shed 6 bases and J shed 7 bases, with 21 bases lying between them. CDR3 nucleotide sequence: TGTGCCAGCAGCCCCCCCGCAGGCCCGGGAGCTGGCTACACCTTC. Translated, it gives CASSPPAGPGAGYTF.

This chain joins TRBV12-3 or TRBV12-4 and TRBJ2-3; no reliable D call. With 5 bases removed from V and 1 base from J, the gap between germline ends came to 16 bases. This CDR3 has 16 amino acids. CDR3 bases: TGTGCCAGCAGTGAGACCACGTCCCCCGGCACAGATACGCAGTATTTT. It specifies CASSETTSPGTDTQYF.

In this sample, this clonotype turned up many times. The chain has TRBV28 and TRBJ1-2; D remains ambiguous. V lost 11 bases to trimming and J lost 3 bases, with 10 bases between them. Per the germline V gene, CDR1 is MDHEN and CDR2 is SYDVKM. The CDR3 is 11 amino acids. This CDR3 reads CAPPRDYGYTF. The DNA for the CDR3 is TGTGCCCCCCCGAGGGACTATGGCTACACCTTC.

V and J are TRBV18 and TRBJ1-1, with unresolved D. V was trimmed by 2 bases and J by 1 base, leaving 5 bases between them. This CDR3 is built from 13 residues. Germline V CDR1 and CDR2: KGHSH, LQKENI. The CDR3 here is CASSPLKNTEAFF. For the CDR3, the DNA is TGTGCCAGCTCACCATTGAAGAACACTGAAGCTTTCTTT.

The sample holds many counts of this clonotype. This chain joins TRBV12-3 or TRBV12-4 and TRBJ2-5; the D is unclear. V was shortened by 2 bases and J by 5 bases, with 12 bases between the two germline ends. This CDR3 has 14 amino acids. The CDR3 sequence is CASSLSGYMETQYF. The DNA for the CDR3 is TGTGCCAGCAGTTTATCCGGTTATATGGAGACCCAGTACTTC.

This clonotype was picked up many times. CDR3 residues: CASSQGRPALGETQYF. DNA of the CDR3: TGTGCCAGCAGCCAGGGACGGCCGGCCTTGGGGGAGACCCAGTACTTC. The J gene is TRBJ2-5, the V gene TRBV7-3; D tentatively reads TRBD1 or TRBD2 (5 bases each). The V gene lost 5 bases and the J gene lost 5 bases, with 21 bases spanning the gap. Germline assignment: CDR1 SGHTA and CDR2 FQGTGA. The CDR3 extends over 16 amino acids.

The J gene is TRBJ1-5, the V gene TRBV4-3; unclear D gene. Germline V gives CDR1 LGHNA, CDR2 YSLEER. V was cut by 3 bases and J by 7 bases, with 13 bases left in between. This CDR3 contains 14 residues. CDR3 DNA: TGCGCCAGCAGCCAGGAGAGGGTAAAGCAGCCCCAGCATTTT. Translation gives CASSQERVKQPQHF.

In regard to this clonotype: A read error is possible here, since a much larger clone lies one base away. The chain combines TRBV27 with TRBJ2-2, with D possibly being TRBD1 (6 bases). Germline CDR1 reads MNHEY; CDR2 reads SMNVEV (reference sequence). The CDR3 sequence is 13 residues long. The CDR3 DNA reads TGTGCCAGCAGTCGACAGGACACCGAGGAGCTGTTTTTT. It specifies CASSRQDTEELFF.

This clonotype has at least ten counts. This chain connects TRBV28 to TRBJ2-7; TRBD1 agrees at 8 bases. The length of the CDR3 is 16 residues. Per germline, CDR1 MDHEN and CDR2 SYDVKM. V trimming: 3 bases; J trimming: 4 bases; junction bases outside the gene matches: 11. The CDR3 region is CASSFQAGQGMYEQYF. CDR3 bases: TGTGCCAGCAGTTTCCAAGCTGGACAGGGTATGTACGAGCAGTACTTC. Filled out from reference TRBV28 and TRBJ2-7, the complete variable domain reads DVKVTQSSRYLVKRTGEKVFLECVQDMDHENMFWYRQDPGLGLRLIYFSYDVKMKEKGDIPEGYSVSREKKERFSLILESASTNQTSMYLCASSFQAGQGMYEQYFGPGTRLTVT.

This clonotype has ten or more counts. The CDR3 sequence: CASSRTGDEQYF. The CDR3 nucleotides read TGTGCCAGCAGCCGGACGGGGGACGAGCAGTACTTC. The rearrangement links TRBV7-6 to TRBJ2-7; weak D call: TRBD2 (6 bases). The CDR3 has 12 amino acids. Deletions cut 5 bases from V and 5 bases from J, with 10 bases between. Germline CDR1 is SGHVS and CDR2 is FNYEAQ.

This clonotype was recorded many times. The CDR3 DNA follows: TGTGCCAGCAGCTCGAGCCCTGGACACTACGAGCAGTACTTC. This codes for CASSSSPGHYEQYF. The chain recombines TRBV7-2 with TRBJ2-7, with D possibly TRBD1 on 5 matching bases. The germline V and J ends were trimmed by 4 bases and 3 bases, with 13 bases remaining between them. CDR1 is SGHTA and CDR2 is FQGNSA in the germline V gene. The CDR3 loop spans 14 amino acids.

About this clonotype: A far larger clone is only one base removed, so a read error is likely. V usage is TRBV7-8 and J usage is TRBJ1-5, with D hard to call. Per germline, CDR1 SGHVS and CDR2 FQNEAQ. The CDR3 consists of 13 residues. The germline V and J ends were trimmed by 7 bases and 5 bases, with 12 bases remaining between them. CDR3 region: CASNPTNDQPQHF. The CDR3 DNA is TGTGCCAGCAACCCCACCAACGATCAGCCCCAGCATTTT.

In regard to this clonotype: A much more abundant neighbour one base away suggests this may be a read error. The CDR3 does not close with the conserved phenylalanine or tryptophan, likely indicating a read error. The rearrangement joins TRBV28 to TRBJ1-6; D ambiguous. V lost 2 bases to trimming and J lost 9 bases, with 11 bases between them. This CDR3 contains 14 residues. Per germline, CDR1 MDHEN and CDR2 SYDVKM. The CDR3 region has the DNA TGTGCCAGCAGTTTAATCGGGGATTCTTCACCCCTCCACTCT. Its translation is CASSLIGDSSPLHS.

This clonotype was detected a few times. The V gene is TRBV6-1, the J gene TRBJ1-2; D is perhaps TRBD1 (5 bases). This CDR3 has 13 residues. Trimming cost V 4 bases and J 2 bases, with 8 bases left between them. Looked up from germline, CDR1 is MNHNS and CDR2 is SASEGT. The CDR3: CASSADTNYGYTF. The CDR3 DNA reads as TGTGCCAGCAGTGCGGACACCAACTATGGCTACACCTTC.

The V gene is TRBV30, the J gene TRBJ1-1, with D unresolved. Germline-derived CDR1 and CDR2 are GTSNPN and SVGIG (reference sequence). Trimming took off 3 bases at V and 2 bases at J, with 4 bases between the two ends. The CDR3 consists of 11 residues. CDR3 loop: CAWRDNTEAFF. CDR3 sequence (DNA): TGTGCCTGGAGGGACAACACTGAAGCTTTCTTT. The whole variable domain, remainder taken from reference TRBV30 and TRBJ1-1, is SQTIHQWPATLVQPVGSPLSLECTVEGTSNPNLYWYRQAAGRGLQLLFYSVGIGQISSEVPQNLSASRPQDRQFILSSKKLLLSDSGFYLCAWRDNTEAFFGQGTRLTVV.

The table lists this clonotype with many counts. The chain combines TRBV27 with TRBJ2-7, with 8 bases fitting TRBD2. The V gene end was trimmed by 2 bases and the J gene end by 6 bases; junction bases not matched to a gene: 6. CDR3 length: 14 amino acids. Germline V gene lookup returns CDR1 MNHEY and CDR2 SMNVEV (reference sequence). The CDR3 DNA reads as TGTGCCAGCAGTTTAAAGCCGCTAGCGGGCGAGCAGTACTTC. Amino acid sequence: CASSLKPLAGEQYF.

This clonotype was counted many times. The J gene is TRBJ2-5, the V gene TRBV10-3; either TRBD1 or TRBD2 may supply D (7 bases each). Looked up from germline, CDR1 is ENHRY and CDR2 is SYGVKD. The CDR3 has 13 amino acids. V gave up 6 bases and J gave up 4 bases, with 12 bases separating them. CDR3 amino acids: CAISQGGGETQYF. The CDR3 DNA sequence: TGTGCCATCAGCCAGGGGGGGGGAGAGACCCAGTACTTC.

This clonotype was seen repeatedly, ten times or more. The chain recombines TRBV7-2 with TRBJ1-4; 9 bases agree with TRBD1. The CDR3 covers 15 residues. The V gene end was trimmed by 2 bases and the J gene end by 8 bases; junction bases not matched to a gene: 6. CDR1 is SGHTA, CDR2 FQGNSA, per germline. The CDR3 region has the DNA TGTGCCAGCAGCTTAAGGACAGGGGCTGCGGAAAAACTGTTTTTT. Protein sequence: CASSLRTGAAEKLFF. Variable domain in full (rest from reference TRBV7-2 and TRBJ1-4): GAGVSQSPSNKVTEKGKDVELRCDPISGHTALYWYRQSLGQGLEFLIYFQGNSAPDKSGLPSDRFSAERTGGSVSTLTIQRTQQEDSAVYLCASSLRTGAAEKLFFGSGTQLSVL.

This clonotype was counted a few times. V and J are TRBV30 and TRBJ2-7, with TRBD1 as a possible D gene (5 bases). V gave up 3 bases and J gave up 0 bases, with 9 bases separating them. CDR3 size: 13 residues. Germline V gives CDR1 GTSNPN, CDR2 SVGIG (reference sequence). CDR3: CAWSADSSYEQYF. CDR3 nucleotide sequence: TGTGCCTGGAGCGCCGACAGCTCCTACGAGCAGTACTTC.

This clonotype was counted a few times. The V gene is TRBV6-2 or TRBV6-3, the J gene TRBJ2-3; TRBD2 is a possible D gene (7 bases). V lost 0 bases and J lost 3, with 22 bases in between. This CDR3 contains 19 residues. The germline V gene encodes CDR1 MNHEY and CDR2 SVGEGT. The CDR3: CASSYSVFGSGGRTDTQYF. The CDR3 bases are TGTGCCAGCAGTTACTCGGTATTTGGCTCGGGGGGCCGAACAGATACGCAGTATTTT.

In its sample, this clonotype was seen many times. This sequence joins TRBV19 and TRBJ2-5; D is perhaps TRBD2 (5 bases). There are 16 residues in the CDR3. The germline V gene has CDR1 LNHDA and CDR2 SQIVND (reference sequence). Deletions cut 5 bases from V and 7 bases from J, with 23 bases between. In nucleotides, the CDR3 is TGTGCCAGTAGTCAACTCCGGCGAAGCGGTGGAGTGACCCAGTACTTC. As protein: CASSQLRRSGGVTQYF.

The rearrangement uses TRBV6-1 and TRBJ2-2; D is undetermined. This CDR3 spans 13 amino acids. Trimming removed 11 bases at V and 1 base at J, with 11 bases between. The germline V gene has CDR1 MNHNS and CDR2 SASEGT. The CDR3: CAGTTENTGELFF. CDR3 in DNA: TGTGCCGGAACCACAGAGAACACCGGGGAGCTGTTTTTT.

V and J are TRBV7-3 and TRBJ2-7; D is unclear. The ends were cut back, 2 bases at V and 7 bases at J, with 12 bases in the middle. CDR3 length: 13 amino acids. CDR1 is SGHTA and CDR2 is FQGTGA in the germline V gene. The CDR3 region is CASSLYSQGEQYF. CDR3 DNA: TGTGCCAGCAGCTTATATAGTCAAGGGGAGCAGTACTTC.

The chain is built from TRBV28 and TRBJ1-1; 7 bases fit TRBD1. The ends lost 4 bases at V and 3 bases at J; junction bases unmatched: 5. CDR1 is MDHEN, CDR2 SYDVKM, per germline. CDR3 length: 14 residues. The CDR3 protein is CASSYMTGYTEAFF. In DNA form, the CDR3 reads TGTGCCAGCAGTTATATGACAGGGTACACTGAAGCTTTCTTT.

The chain recombines TRBV4-1 with TRBJ2-7, with D possibly matching TRBD2 (6 bases). Looked up from germline, CDR1 is MGHRA and CDR2 is YSYEKL. Trimming stripped 3 bases from V and 9 bases from J, with 15 bases between. The CDR3 is made up of 13 amino acids. CDR3 region: CASSHVTVRGQYF. CDR3 DNA: TGCGCCAGCAGCCACGTTACAGTGCGGGGGCAGTACTTC.